The T cell receptor beta chain described here comes from a study of technical replicates of blood from a few donors (dated by TCRdb to about 2017). The CDR3 measures 14 amino acids from cysteine to phenylalanine. Only CDR3 DNA remains: 42 bases, in frame from the first base. From a lookup of the germline V gene, CDR1 and CDR2 are SGHRS and YFSETQ. V was cut back by 0 bases and J by 4 bases, leaving a gap of 11 bases between them. Remarks on this clone: Its target antigen remains unknown. No qualities accompany the bases; no much larger clone lies one base away.

Library preparation was by the immunoSEQ multiplex PCR assay. What TCRdb holds here is the immuneACCESS table cut down to in-frame rearrangements. Part of the clones is not present; checked against another copy, under half of the missing clones reflect an unresolved V gene, and the others are unexplained. The sample table lists around 72,000 clones, around 92% of them with a count of one. The ten biggest clones cover 0.35% to 0.4% of the sample. The rearranged chain carries TRBV5-1 and TRBJ2-7; a tentative D call is TRBD2 (6 bases match). Material for sequencing was T cells isolated from PBMCs. This receptor was identified in a human donor in good health. Some clones in this sample may be carry-over from other donors' samples. CDR3 reads: CASSLVASVYEQYF. The nucleotide sequence reads TGCGCCAGCAGCTTGGTGGCTAGCGTGTACGAGCAGTACTTC.